This T cell receptor beta chain was observed in a study of blood T cells in healthy people across ages. Whole-study findings and limits: Naive T cell percentage showed a strong correlation with TCR beta diversity. Roughly linearly, TCR beta diversity per million T cells fell as age increased.

Healthy individuals of Caucasian origin from Russia, aged roughly 6 to 95, served as donors. About this clonotype itself: Its antigen remains unidentified. This may stem from a read error, because a much larger clone lies one nucleotide away.

The use of a sample-barcoded 5' primer and a J-beta primer mix characterized a second PCR of roughly 6 to 11 cycles. Using its own MiXCR run on the 5' RACE reads, TCRdb lists one record per CDR3 protein. This table holds fewer than 600,000 distinct CDR3 sequences, about a quarter found once. These data also formed part of another study, on T cells of mothers and their children. That work adds: A few mothers and their six children, all healthy Caucasians, donated.

Input material: blood. The origin of this receptor is a boy aged 2-9 years in good health.

The CDR3 DNA sequence: TGTGCCAGCAATCCAGGCCGCTCTGGGGCCAACGTCCTGACTTTC. Its translation is CASNPGRSGANVLTF. The J gene is TRBJ2-6, the V gene TRBV27; D gene uncertain. Trimming took 7 bases from V and 0 from J, leaving 10 bases between them. There are 15 residues in the CDR3. From germline, CDR1 is MNHEY and CDR2 SMNVEV (reference sequence).